A single sample is the source of the 30 T cell receptor beta chains below, sequenced in a study of control samples from healthy donors and cancer patients. Here immunoSEQ multiplex PCR was the method, and the copy in TCRdb shows in-frame clones only, minus some. Found here are about 180,000 clones, 94% of them singletons; the top ten hold over 1.3%. The sequenced material came from blood. Every receptor here comes from a woman between 18 and 29 years old in good health.

The CDR3 DNA follows: TGTGCCACTGGGGAACAGGGGGCCTACGAGCAGTACTTC. Its protein product is CATGEQGAYEQYF. The V gene is TRBV6-5, the J gene TRBJ2-7, with 8 bases identical to TRBD1. This CDR3 spans 13 amino acids. Germline CDR1 and CDR2: MNHEY and SVGAGI. The V and J ends lost 10 bases and 2 bases, in that order; junction bases with no gene match: 7.

The rearrangement uses TRBV29-1 and TRBJ1-5; D not certain. The length of the CDR3 is 16 residues. Between the trimmed V and J ends, which lost 5 bases and 2 bases, there was a span of 19 bases. CDR1 and CDR2 (germline): SQVTM, ANQGSEA. This chain's CDR3 is CSVLPAEGGGNQPQHF. CDR3 DNA: TGCAGCGTTCTTCCGGCCGAGGGTGGCGGCAATCAGCCCCAGCATTTT.

This clone was picked up one time. The chain carries TRBV7-9 and TRBJ1-2, with 9 bases that match TRBD1. CDR3 length equals 14 residues. From germline, CDR1 is SEHNR and CDR2 FQNEAQ (reference sequence). Trimming removed 7 bases from V and 6 bases from J; junction bases left unmatched: 9. This CDR3 is CASTMGQGSDGYTF. In nucleotides, the CDR3 is TGTGCCAGCACCATGGGACAGGGTTCAGATGGCTACACCTTC.

The chain has TRBV28 and TRBJ1-2, with 7 bases lining up with TRBD1. Germline CDR1 reads MDHEN; CDR2 reads SYDVKM. J was trimmed by 4 bases and V by 6 bases; bases with no gene match: 8. The CDR3 length is 14 residues. CDR3 coding DNA: TGTGCCAGCAGCACACCCGGGACAGCCTATGGCTACACCTTC. Translated: CASSTPGTAYGYTF.

The chain combines TRBV18 with TRBJ1-4; maybe TRBD1 (6 bases). Germline V lookup: CDR1 KGHSH, CDR2 LQKENI. The CDR3 spans 15 residues. V lost 4 bases, J lost 8 bases, and 17 bases lay in between. The CDR3: CASSLGGQAQEKLFF. The CDR3 DNA follows: TGTGCCAGCTCACTGGGGGGGCAGGCACAGGAAAAACTGTTTTTT.

The chain is built from TRBV5-4 and TRBJ2-3; 7 bases match TRBD2. This CDR3 contains 14 residues. Germline V gives CDR1 SGHNT, CDR2 YYREEE (reference sequence). J was trimmed by 4 bases and V by 4 bases; bases with no gene match: 6. DNA of the CDR3: TGTGCCAGCAGCAGGGACTACCCCCCAGATACGCAGTATTTT. This translates into CASSRDYPPDTQYF.

The V gene is TRBV3-1 (or the pseudogene TRBV3-2), the J gene TRBJ2-7; 8 nucleotides line up with TRBD2. After removal of 0 bases from V and 6 bases from J, the junction contained 13 bases not matched to a gene. Germline V CDR1 and CDR2: LGHDT, YNNKEL (reference sequence). The CDR3 has 17 amino acids. CDR3 sequence reads: CASSQDGRAGAFGEQYF. The CDR3 nucleotides are TGTGCCAGCAGCCAAGATGGGAGAGCGGGAGCTTTCGGCGAGCAGTACTTC.

V is TRBV4-1 and J is TRBJ2-2; D perhaps matches TRBD1 (6 bases). CDR3 length: 15 residues. CDR1 and CDR2 from the germline V gene are MGHRA and YSYEKL. The V and J ends lost 2 bases and 7 bases respectively, with 14 bases between them. This CDR3 reads CASSQNRLGGGELFF. CDR3 sequence (DNA): TGCGCCAGCAGCCAAAATCGCCTAGGGGGCGGGGAGCTGTTTTTT.

The genes are TRBV18 and TRBJ2-1; 9 nucleotides agree with TRBD1. After removal of 6 bases from V and 7 bases from J, the junction contained 10 bases not matched to a gene. Germline values: CDR1 KGHSH, CDR2 LQKENI. The CDR3 runs 15 residues. The CDR3 DNA reads as TGTGCCAGCTCGGACACCGGGACAGGGATTAATGAGCAGTTCTTC. Translation: CASSDTGTGINEQFF.

This clone came up a few times. The CDR3 here is CASSPLDRGNYGYTF. CDR3 in DNA: TGTGCCAGCAGCCCCTTGGACAGGGGTAACTATGGCTACACCTTC. The chain carries TRBV3-1 (or the pseudogene TRBV3-2) and TRBJ1-2, with 9 bases identical to TRBD1. CDR1 and CDR2 from the germline V gene are LGHDT and YNNKEL (reference sequence). With 4 bases clipped from V and 1 base from J, the junction kept 4 bases outside the gene matches. CDR3 length: 15 amino acids.

This chain uses TRBV5-4 with TRBJ1-1, with unresolved D. Germline lookup yields CDR1 SGHNT and CDR2 YYREEE (reference sequence). There are 13 residues in the CDR3. The V and J ends lost 5 bases and 0 bases respectively, with 8 bases between them. For the CDR3, the DNA is TGTGCCAGCAGTTACTTATTGAACACTGAAGCTTTCTTT. It encodes CASSYLLNTEAFF. The entire variable domain, with the rest obtained from reference TRBV5-4 and TRBJ1-1, is as follows: ETGVTQSPTHLIKTRGQQVTLRCSSQSGHNTVSWYQQALGQGPQFIFQYYREEENGRGNFPPRFSGLQFPNYSSELNVNALELDDSALYLCASSYLLNTEAFFGQGTRLTVV.

This chain uses TRBV19 with TRBJ2-3; TRBD1 matches at 10 bases. The V gene's germline CDR1 is LNHDA and CDR2 SQIVND (reference sequence). CDR3 length equals 16 residues. V lost 4 bases and J lost 1; bases outside the gene matches: 5. CDR3 protein: CASSNSGTGGTDTQYF. DNA for the CDR3: TGTGCCAGTAGTAACTCCGGGACAGGGGGCACAGATACGCAGTATTTT.

The CDR3 protein is CSISKGGGAFF. CDR3 in DNA: TGCAGTATTTCCAAAGGGGGGGGAGCTTTCTTT. This chain joins TRBV20-1 and TRBJ1-1; weak D call: TRBD1 (6 bases). V was pared by 8 bases and J by 10 bases, with 17 bases between. This CDR3 has 11 amino acids. Germline CDR1 and CDR2: DFQATT and SNEGSKA (reference sequence).

The chain couples TRBV9 to TRBJ1-2; 7 nucleotides match TRBD1. Germline V gives CDR1 SGDLS, CDR2 YYNGEE. J lost 5 bases, V lost 2 bases, and 6 bases had no gene match. There are 14 residues in the CDR3. The CDR3 bases are TGTGCCAGCAGCGTGACGACAGGGACTTATGGCTACACCTTC. Amino acid sequence: CASSVTTGTYGYTF.

The CDR3 DNA reads TGTGCCAGCAGTGAGTCCCAATGGGTCTACAATGAGCAGTTCTTC. Translating it yields CASSESQWVYNEQFF. V and J are TRBV6-1 and TRBJ2-1; no clear D gene. V was pared by 3 bases and J by 3 bases, with 12 bases between. Per germline, CDR1 MNHNS and CDR2 SASEGT. There are 15 residues in the CDR3.

CDR3 sequence (DNA): TGCGCCACCAAAAGACAGGGGGCGGGGGTCACTGAAGCTTTCTTT. Residues: CATKRQGAGVTEAFF. The J gene is TRBJ1-1, the V gene TRBV5-1; TRBD1 matches at 10 bases. Germline V CDR1 and CDR2: SGHRS, YFSETQ. The CDR3 is 15 amino acids. The J segment lost 4 bases and the V segment lost 9 bases, leaving 12 bases of the junction unmatched.

The J gene is TRBJ2-1, the V gene TRBV4-2, with D tentatively TRBD1 or TRBD2 (5 bases each). Between the trimmed V and J ends, which lost 0 bases and 8 bases, there was a span of 26 bases. The CDR3 totals 19 residues. Germline V gene data show CDR1 as LGHNA and CDR2 as YNFKEQ. The CDR3 is CASSQDWGPKETGGHEQFF. The DNA for the CDR3 is TGTGCCAGCAGCCAAGATTGGGGCCCGAAGGAAACAGGAGGCCATGAGCAGTTCTTC.

To note about this clone: This sample also contains other DNA sequences that code for the same CDR3. This chain links TRBV4-3 with TRBJ2-2; D not resolved. Germline loops: CDR1 LGHNA, CDR2 YSLEER. With 1 base removed from V and 1 base from J, the gap between germline ends came to 4 bases. CDR3 length: 14 residues. The CDR3: CASSQAGNTGELFF. The CDR3 nucleotides are TGCGCCAGCAGCCAAGCAGGGAACACCGGGGAGCTGTTTTTT.

V is TRBV2 and J is TRBJ1-2; no definite D call. Germline CDR1 and CDR2: SNHLY and FYNNEI. Trimming cost V 5 bases and J 4 bases, with 11 bases left between them. The CDR3 spans 13 residues. CDR3 in amino acids: CASSTDLIYGYTF. The CDR3 DNA reads as TGTGCCAGCAGTACAGATTTGATCTATGGCTACACCTTC.

The chain has TRBV5-6 and TRBJ2-7; 7 bases line up with TRBD1. The CDR3 loop spans 16 amino acids. Germline V gives CDR1 SGHDT, CDR2 YYEEEE. V lost 0 bases and J lost 6; bases outside the gene matches: 12. CDR3 protein: CASSLGFWGQTGEQYF. In DNA, the CDR3 is TGTGCCAGCAGCTTGGGGTTTTGGGGACAGACGGGCGAGCAGTACTTC.

The table lists this clone with a count of one. This sample also contains other DNA sequences that code for the same CDR3. The chain employs TRBV18 and TRBJ2-5; TRBD2 is a possible D gene (5 bases). The CDR3 totals 14 residues. CDR1 and CDR2 (germline): KGHSH, LQKENI. V dropped 3 bases and J dropped 2 bases, with 10 bases sitting between them. CDR3 region: CASSPPGRQETQYF. In DNA, the CDR3 is TGTGCCAGCTCACCTCCGGGAAGGCAAGAGACCCAGTACTTC.

The rearrangement uses TRBV12-3 or TRBV12-4 and TRBJ1-1; D unclear. V was trimmed by 6 bases and J by 5 bases, leaving 10 bases between them. The CDR3 contains 12 residues. In nucleotides, the CDR3 is TGTGCCAGCAGAATCAAGTTGACTGAAGCTTTCTTT. Translation: CASRIKLTEAFF.

The rearrangement joins TRBV3-1 (or the pseudogene TRBV3-2) to TRBJ2-7, with D possibly TRBD2 on 6 matching bases. Germline-derived CDR1 and CDR2 are LGHDT and YNNKEL (reference sequence). CDR3 length equals 16 residues. The V gene lost 1 base and the J gene lost 1 base, with 14 bases spanning the gap. The chain's CDR3 is CASSQGEASRSYEQYF. CDR3 sequence (DNA): TGTGCCAGCAGCCAAGGGGAGGCATCTAGATCCTACGAGCAGTACTTC.

The rearrangement joins TRBV2 to TRBJ1-5, with D unclear. Germline CDR1 reads SNHLY; CDR2 reads FYNNEI. V was cut by 5 bases and J by 7 bases, with 21 bases left in between. This CDR3 spans 16 amino acids. CDR3: CASSRIDGFDLQPQHF. CDR3 nucleotides: TGTGCCAGCAGTAGAATTGACGGATTTGATCTGCAGCCCCAGCATTTT.

The rearrangement joins TRBV5-8 to TRBJ2-2, with unresolved D. The CDR3 totals 15 residues. CDR1 is SGHTS and CDR2 is YDEGEE in the germline V gene. Trimming shortened V by 4 bases and J by 3 bases, and 13 bases separated the two germline ends. DNA of the CDR3: TGTGCCAGCAGCACGGGTCCTTCCCACACCGGGGAGCTGTTTTTT. It is translated as CASSTGPSHTGELFF.

The chain joins TRBV7-9 to TRBJ2-3; the D is unclear. The length of the CDR3 is 15 residues. Germline lookup yields CDR1 SEHNR and CDR2 FQNEAQ (reference sequence). Trimming stripped 4 bases from V and 4 bases from J, with 15 bases between. The CDR3: CASSSWFVEADTQYF. The CDR3 DNA is TGTGCCAGCAGCTCTTGGTTTGTCGAGGCAGATACGCAGTATTTT.

CDR3 protein: CASSSWGNTGELFF. DNA of the CDR3: TGTGCCAGCAGCTCGTGGGGCAACACCGGGGAGCTGTTTTTT. This sequence joins TRBV7-2 and TRBJ2-2; possibly TRBD1 for D (5 bases). V gave up 4 bases and J gave up 2 bases, with 8 bases separating them. Germline V lookup: CDR1 SGHTA, CDR2 FQGNSA. This CDR3 is 14 amino acids long.

The J gene is TRBJ2-3, the V gene TRBV9; 7 nucleotides agree with TRBD1. The germline V gene has CDR1 SGDLS and CDR2 YYNGEE. Trimming at V came to 0 bases and at J to 1 base, leaving 5 bases not matched to a gene. There are 16 residues in the CDR3. CDR3 sequence: CASSVARGRGTDTQYF. The CDR3 nucleotides are TGTGCCAGCAGCGTAGCCAGGGGGAGAGGCACAGATACGCAGTATTTT.

The chain joins TRBV6-6 to TRBJ1-5; 7 positions agree with TRBD1. The CDR3 sequence is 14 residues long. Trimming removed 6 bases from V and 2 bases from J; junction bases left unmatched: 4. Per the germline V gene, CDR1 is MNHNY and CDR2 is SVGAGI (reference sequence). This CDR3 reads CASSLTGGNQPQHF. In DNA form, the CDR3 reads TGTGCCAGCAGCTTAACAGGGGGCAATCAGCCCCAGCATTTT.

The chain is built from TRBV9 and TRBJ1-2, with TRBD1 matching 7 bases. Trimming took 5 bases from V and 2 from J; bases not matched to a gene: 18. Germline CDR1 and CDR2: SGDLS and YYNGEE. The CDR3 is 18 amino acids. CDR3 DNA sequence: TGTGCCAGCAGTCGAACCCGGGACAGAGGCCTCTTAAACTATGGCTACACCTTC. As protein: CASSRTRDRGLLNYGYTF.